This T cell receptor (beta chain) was sequenced for a study of T cells in women clearing cervical HPV infection. Study conclusions and caveats: Controls had more TRBV6-7 (0.16%) than cases (roughly 0.11%).

immunoSEQ multiplex PCR used an average of 1200 ng genomic DNA. The data were produced by immunoSEQ multiplex PCR, yet TCRdb's version contains in-frame clones alone and is incomplete. Its table records about 25,000 clones. The germline gives CDR1 SGHVS, CDR2 FNYEAQ. This CDR3 comprises 17 residues. J was trimmed by 9 bases and V by 5 bases; bases with no gene match: 12. Points on this clone: Antigen unknown. The read terminates 3 residues ahead of where the CDR3 ends, so the germline J gene completes it.

The sequencing sample was made of blood buffy coat. The chain combines TRBV7-6 with TRBJ1-6, with 11 bases identical to TRBD1. The sequence was collected from a woman aged 18-70 years with a cervical HPV16 infection that either progressed to CIN3+ or cleared (not recorded which). CDR3 bases read: TGTGCCAGCAGCCTAGGACAGGGGGCGAAAGAACTTTCACCC. Its translation: CASSLGQGAKELSP. The CDR3 reads in full as CASSLGQGAKELSPLHF.